This T cell receptor (beta chain) emerged from a study of cytomegalovirus exposure and HLA in healthy donors. Whole-study context: Around 87 million unique TCRs, all from HLA-typed donors, were included in an early release of the data. Overall study findings and caveats: Cytomegalovirus-associated TCR beta chains were listed, numbering 164. In a later analysis, TCR beta V- and J-gene trimming was associated with a missense DCLRE1C variant.

On this clone: Its antigen remains unidentified.

PCR involved 60 Vbeta and 13 Jbeta primers. Clones were read by immunoSEQ multiplex PCR, and TCRdb kept only the in-frame ones, dropping some. Of 100,000 to 150,000 clones listed, roughly 15% were seen once; the top ten hold less than 3.5%. After removal of 5 bases from V and 6 bases from J, the junction contained 7 bases not matched to a gene. Germline CDR1 SGHVS, CDR2 FQNEAQ. The CDR3 contains 17 residues. The sequenced sample was PBMCs. The gene calls are TRBV7-8 and TRBJ2-2; 15 bases are a match to TRBD2. This sequence was found in a female donor in good health and CMV-seropositive. CDR3 residues: CASSPIGTSGGSGELFF. The CDR3, as DNA: TGTGCCAGCAGCCCCATAGGGACTAGCGGGGGGTCCGGGGAGCTGTTTTTT.